Listed here are 22 T cell receptor beta chains from one sample, sequenced in a study. Treg sorting used a CD4+CD25+CD127-/low gate. In TCRdb, the 5' RACE reads were re-called with MiXCR into one record per CDR3 protein. Here the sample spans 34,000 or so distinct CDR3 sequences, roughly 30% being singletons. The sequenced material came from tumor-infiltrating Tregs sorted from the breast tumor. The source is a female donor with breast cancer.

This clonotype showed up just a few times. This could be a read error, since a much larger clone is one nucleotide away. V and J are TRBV20-1 and TRBJ2-3, with 7 bases matching TRBD2. Germline V gene data show CDR1 as DFQATT and CDR2 as SNEGSKA (reference sequence). The CDR3 covers 16 residues. Trimming removed 0 bases from V and 6 bases from J; junction bases left unmatched: 12. The CDR3 is CSARDRLRGWADTQYF. The DNA for the CDR3 is TGCAGTGCTAGAGATCGTCTGCGGGGGTGGGCGGATACGCAGTATTTT.

The rearrangement links TRBV2 to TRBJ2-5; 8 bases match TRBD1. The CDR3 length is 13 residues. The trim removed 6 bases at V and 4 bases at J, leaving 4 bases unmatched. Germline CDR1 SNHLY, CDR2 FYNNEI. The CDR3 nucleotides read TGTGCCAGCAGCCGGACAGGGATAGAGACCCAGTACTTC. Protein: CASSRTGIETQYF.

In this sample, this clonotype turned up many times. The chain carries TRBV4-1 and TRBJ2-3; D perhaps matches TRBD2 (5 bases). The CDR3 loop spans 15 amino acids. Germline loops: CDR1 MGHRA, CDR2 YSYEKL. With 1 base removed from V and 5 bases from J, the gap between germline ends came to 13 bases. Here the CDR3 DNA reads TGCGCCAGCAGCCAAGTACTAGGTTTGCAAGATACGCAGTATTTT. Residues: CASSQVLGLQDTQYF.

J is TRBJ2-2 and V is TRBV6-6; 9 bases match TRBD1. This CDR3 has 17 amino acids. Germline V lookup: CDR1 MNHNY, CDR2 SVGAGI (reference sequence). After removal of 3 bases from V and 4 bases from J, the junction contained 9 bases not matched to a gene. CDR3 sequence reads: CASSYSERTGVTGELFF. The CDR3 bases are TGTGCCAGCAGTTATTCGGAACGGACAGGGGTCACCGGGGAGCTGTTTTTT.

The chain uses TRBV25-1 and TRBJ1-1; D may be TRBD1 (6 bases). CDR1 and CDR2 from the germline V gene are MGHDK and SYGVNS. Trimming pared 2 bases from V and 5 bases from J, leaving 12 bases between. The CDR3 spans 14 residues. The CDR3 reads CASSEDRPRTEAFF. In DNA, the CDR3 is TGTGCCAGCAGTGAAGACAGGCCTAGAACTGAAGCTTTCTTT.

This clonotype has ten or more counts. The chain uses TRBV3-1 and TRBJ2-1, with 9 bases identical to TRBD1. V lost 4 bases and J lost 6; bases outside the gene matches: 7. The V gene's germline CDR1 is LGHDT and CDR2 YNNKEL (reference sequence). The CDR3 runs 15 residues. CDR3 amino acids: CASSPRDRASNEQFF. Here the CDR3 DNA reads TGTGCCAGCAGCCCCCGGGACAGGGCCTCCAATGAGCAGTTCTTC.

This clonotype turned up a few times. This chain connects TRBV19 to TRBJ1-1; 7 nucleotides agree with TRBD1. J was trimmed by 3 bases and V by 7 bases; bases with no gene match: 8. The CDR3 contains 14 residues. Germline V gives CDR1 LNHDA, CDR2 SQIVND (reference sequence). CDR3 loop: CASTRDRGYTEAFF. Here the CDR3 DNA reads TGTGCCAGTACCAGGGACAGAGGGTACACTGAAGCTTTCTTT.

With respect to this clonotype: Compared with germline, one end of the junction differs, possibly owing to a read error. This rearrangement joins TRBV5-1 to TRBJ2-7, with TRBD1 identical over 8 bases. The CDR3 contains 13 residues. Germline CDR1 is SGHRS and CDR2 is YFSETQ. CDR3 nucleotide sequence: TGCGCCAGCAGCTTGGGACAGGGGTACGAGCGGTACTTC. Translated: CASSLGQGYERYF. Using reference TRBV5-1 and TRBJ2-7 for the parts outside the CDR3, the full variable domain is KAGVTQTPRYLIKTRGQQVTLSCSPISGHRSVSWYQQTPGQGLQFLFEYFSETQRNKGNFPGRFSGRQFSNSRSEMNVSTLELGDSALYLCASSLGQGYERYFGPGTRLTVT.

This clonotype was seen many times. The rearrangement uses TRBV7-9 and TRBJ2-1; TRBD1 aligns across 9 bases. The CDR3 length is 16 residues. The germline CDR1 and CDR2 sequences are SEHNR and FQNEAQ (reference sequence). V lost 5 bases to trimming and J lost 8 bases; unmatched junction nucleotides: 13. CDR3: CASSSRDRDPPHEQFF. The CDR3 DNA reads as TGTGCCAGCAGCAGCCGGGACAGGGACCCACCCCATGAGCAGTTCTTC.

The V and J genes are TRBV7-9 and TRBJ2-1, with TRBD1 matching over 8 bases. CDR3 length: 13 amino acids. From germline, CDR1 is SEHNR and CDR2 FQNEAQ (reference sequence). V shed 4 bases and J 10 bases; nucleotides not matched to a gene: 6. CDR3 DNA sequence: TGTGCCAGCAGCTACCGACAGGGGAGAGAGCAGTTCTTC. Translating it yields CASSYRQGREQFF.

As to this clonotype: Likely a read error: the CDR3 ends without its conserved phenylalanine or tryptophan. The V gene is TRBV2, the J gene TRBJ1-6; tentatively, D is TRBD1 (6 bases). The CDR3 runs to 14 residues. Per germline, CDR1 SNHLY and CDR2 FYNNEI. V dropped 5 bases and J dropped 10 bases, with 15 bases sitting between them. The CDR3, as DNA: TGTGCCAGCAGTATCGAGGGGGACCTGTCACCCCTCCACCTT. It yields the protein CASSIEGDLSPLHL.

Note on this clonotype: This may come from a read error, since a much larger clone is one base off. The chain is built from TRBV5-1 and TRBJ1-2; D is unresolved. V lost 0 bases, J lost 2 bases, and 5 bases lay in between. This CDR3 spans 13 amino acids. Germline V gene lookup returns CDR1 SGHRS and CDR2 YFSETQ. The CDR3 spells CASSLGNNYGYTF. The DNA of the CDR3 is TGCGCCAGCAGCTTGGGGAACAACTATGGCTACACCTTC.

This clonotype was recorded many times. This chain links TRBV15 with TRBJ2-3; TRBD1 is a possible D gene (6 bases). Germline lookup yields CDR1 LNHNV and CDR2 YYDKDF (reference sequence). Trimming removed 4 bases at V and 0 bases at J, with 14 bases between. The CDR3 consists of 16 residues. CDR3 in DNA: TGTGCCACCAGCAAACAACAGGGATCGAGCACAGATACGCAGTATTTT. Amino acids: CATSKQQGSSTDTQYF.

This clonotype was counted a few times. A much larger clone is a single base away; this may be a read error. The chain has TRBV5-1 and TRBJ1-1; tentatively, D is TRBD1 (5 bases). The CDR3 totals 12 residues. The V and J ends lost 5 bases and 0 bases respectively, with 5 bases between them. CDR1 and CDR2 (germline): SGHRS, YFSETQ. CDR3 sequence reads: CASRGLNTEAFF. In DNA form, the CDR3 reads TGCGCCAGCAGGGGGCTGAACACTGAAGCTTTCTTT.

There are many counts of this clonotype. This chain connects TRBV5-4 to TRBJ2-1; D is unresolved. V shed 2 bases and J shed 7 bases, with 4 bases lying between them. Looked up from germline, CDR1 is SGHNT and CDR2 is YYREEE (reference sequence). The CDR3 consists of 11 residues. The CDR3 reads CASSLENEQFF. The CDR3 DNA reads as TGTGCCAGCAGCTTAGAAAATGAGCAGTTCTTC.

This rearrangement joins TRBV20-1 to TRBJ1-5, with 7 positions matching TRBD1. CDR1 is DFQATT and CDR2 is SNEGSKA in the germline V gene (reference sequence). The CDR3 length is 14 residues. V trimming: 6 bases; J trimming: 5 bases; junction bases outside the gene matches: 10. CDR3 bases: TGCAGTGCCAACCCGGGACAGTTCCATCAGCCCCAGCATTTT. The encoded protein is CSANPGQFHQPQHF.

This clonotype has ten or more counts. V and J are TRBV12-3 or TRBV12-4 and TRBJ2-7; D might be TRBD2 (5 bases). Trimming took 8 bases from V and 9 from J, leaving 23 bases between them. The CDR3 is 14 residues long. The CDR3 DNA follows: TGTGCCAGCTCAGGCACGGGTGGGTCCCGGGGGCAGTACTTC. It specifies CASSGTGGSRGQYF.

V gene TRBV19 combines with J gene TRBJ1-3, with D hard to call. The CDR3 sequence is 13 residues long. Trimming stripped 7 bases from V and 3 bases from J, with 10 bases between. Germline V lookup: CDR1 LNHDA, CDR2 SQIVND (reference sequence). CDR3 sequence reads: CASTLSVGNTIYF. The DNA of the CDR3 is TGTGCCAGTACCCTCAGTGTTGGAAACACCATATATTTT.

This clonotype was counted between two and nine times. CDR3 nucleotide sequence: TGTGCTTCCCGGGACAGGGCGTACACTGAAGCTTTCTTT. Its protein is CASRDRAYTEAFF. V and J are TRBV24-1 and TRBJ1-1; 9 nucleotides line up with TRBD1. CDR3 length: 13 amino acids. Germline V gene data show CDR1 as KGHDR and CDR2 as SFDVKD.

This CDR3 reads CASSLTGVSSYNEQFF. For the CDR3, the DNA is TGTGCCAGCAGCCTCACAGGGGTCAGCTCCTACAATGAGCAGTTCTTC. The chain couples TRBV11-3 to TRBJ2-1; TRBD1 agrees at 7 bases. The germline CDR1 and CDR2 sequences are SGHNT and YENEEA. The V segment lost 5 bases and the J segment 0 bases; nucleotides outside the gene matches: 7. The CDR3 sequence is 16 residues long.

This clonotype was detected ten times or more. The chain links TRBV20-1 to TRBJ1-2; the match to TRBD1 covers 7 bases. There are 12 residues in the CDR3. CDR1 and CDR2 from the germline V gene are DFQATT and SNEGSKA (reference sequence). The V segment lost 6 bases and the J segment 4 bases; nucleotides outside the gene matches: 5. The CDR3 nucleotides read TGCAGTGCCGGGGACAGTTTCTATGGCTACACCTTC. The encoded protein is CSAGDSFYGYTF.

This clonotype has at least ten counts. This chain connects TRBV5-4 to TRBJ1-2, with a possible D match to TRBD1 (6 bases). V was clipped by 2 bases and J by 2 bases, with 10 bases between them. The germline V gene has CDR1 SGHNT and CDR2 YYREEE (reference sequence). The CDR3 covers 14 residues. The CDR3 nucleotides are TGTGCCAGCAGCTTTGCAGGGGCAAACTATGGCTACACCTTC. It codes for CASSFAGANYGYTF. The full variable domain, rest sourced from reference TRBV5-4 and TRBJ1-2, is ETGVTQSPTHLIKTRGQQVTLRCSSQSGHNTVSWYQQALGQGPQFIFQYYREEENGRGNFPPRFSGLQFPNYSSELNVNALELDDSALYLCASSFAGANYGYTFGSGTRLTVV.